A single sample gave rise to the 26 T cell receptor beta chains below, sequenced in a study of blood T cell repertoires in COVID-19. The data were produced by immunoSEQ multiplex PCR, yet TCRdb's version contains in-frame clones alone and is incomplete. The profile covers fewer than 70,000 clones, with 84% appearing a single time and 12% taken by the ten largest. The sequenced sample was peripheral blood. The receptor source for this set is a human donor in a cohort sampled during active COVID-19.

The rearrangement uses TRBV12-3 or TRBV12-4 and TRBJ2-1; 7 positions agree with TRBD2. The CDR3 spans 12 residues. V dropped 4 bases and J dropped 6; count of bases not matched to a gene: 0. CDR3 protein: CASSSGGNEQFF. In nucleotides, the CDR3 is TGTGCCAGCAGTTCGGGAGGCAATGAGCAGTTCTTC.

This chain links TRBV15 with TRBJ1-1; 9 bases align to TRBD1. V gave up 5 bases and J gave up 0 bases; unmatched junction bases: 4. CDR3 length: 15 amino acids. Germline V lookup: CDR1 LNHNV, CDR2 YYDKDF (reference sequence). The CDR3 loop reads CATSARTGVNTEAFF. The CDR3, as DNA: TGTGCCACCAGCGCCCGGACAGGGGTGAACACTGAAGCTTTCTTT.

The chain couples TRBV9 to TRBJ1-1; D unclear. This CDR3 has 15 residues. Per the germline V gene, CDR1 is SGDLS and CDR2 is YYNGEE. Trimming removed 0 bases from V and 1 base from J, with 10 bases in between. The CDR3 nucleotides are TGTGCCAGCAGCGTAGCGCCCGGTGGGAACACTGAAGCTTTCTTT. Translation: CASSVAPGGNTEAFF.

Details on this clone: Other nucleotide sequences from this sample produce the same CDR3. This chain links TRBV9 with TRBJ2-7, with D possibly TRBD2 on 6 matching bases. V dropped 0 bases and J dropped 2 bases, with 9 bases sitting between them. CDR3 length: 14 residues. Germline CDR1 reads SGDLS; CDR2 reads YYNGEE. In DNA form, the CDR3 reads TGTGCCAGCAGCGTAGGTGGAGGGACCTACGAGCAGTACTTC. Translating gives CASSVGGGTYEQYF.

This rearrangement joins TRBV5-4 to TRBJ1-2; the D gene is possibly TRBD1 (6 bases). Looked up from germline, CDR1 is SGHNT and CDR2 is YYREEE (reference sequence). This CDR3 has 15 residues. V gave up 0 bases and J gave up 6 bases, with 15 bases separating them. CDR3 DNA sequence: TGTGCCAGCAGCTTGGCCGACAGGCCCGTCGATGGCTACACCTTC. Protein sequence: CASSLADRPVDGYTF.

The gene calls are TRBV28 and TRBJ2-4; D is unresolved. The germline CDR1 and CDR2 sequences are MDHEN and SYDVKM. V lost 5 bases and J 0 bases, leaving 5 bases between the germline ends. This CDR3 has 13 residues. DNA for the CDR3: TGTGCCAGCAGTACCGGAGCCAAAAACATTCAGTACTTC. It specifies CASSTGAKNIQYF.

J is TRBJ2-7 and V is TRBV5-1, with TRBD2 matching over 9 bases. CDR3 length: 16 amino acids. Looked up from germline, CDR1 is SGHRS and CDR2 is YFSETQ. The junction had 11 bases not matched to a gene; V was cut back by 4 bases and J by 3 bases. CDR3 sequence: CASSTGTSGYHYEQYF. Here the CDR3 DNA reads TGCGCCAGCAGCACCGGAACTAGCGGGTACCACTACGAGCAGTACTTC.

CDR3 loop: CASSGQTGSGEQYF. CDR3 coding DNA: TGTGCCAGCAGCGGACAGACAGGGAGTGGAGAGCAGTACTTC. J is TRBJ2-7 and V is TRBV9, with TRBD1 matching 7 bases. Unmatched junction bases numbered 10, after V lost 3 bases and J lost 7 bases. There are 14 residues in the CDR3. CDR1 is SGDLS, CDR2 YYNGEE, per germline.

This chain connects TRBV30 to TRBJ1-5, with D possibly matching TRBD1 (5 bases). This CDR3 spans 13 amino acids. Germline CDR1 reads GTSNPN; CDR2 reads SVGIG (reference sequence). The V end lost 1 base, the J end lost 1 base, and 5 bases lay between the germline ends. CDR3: CAWSGQSNQPQHF. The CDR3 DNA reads TGTGCCTGGAGTGGACAGAGCAATCAGCCCCAGCATTTT. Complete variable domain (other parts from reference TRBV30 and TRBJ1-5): SQTIHQWPATLVQPVGSPLSLECTVEGTSNPNLYWYRQAAGRGLQLLFYSVGIGQISSEVPQNLSASRPQDRQFILSSKKLLLSDSGFYLCAWSGQSNQPQHFGDGTRLSIL.

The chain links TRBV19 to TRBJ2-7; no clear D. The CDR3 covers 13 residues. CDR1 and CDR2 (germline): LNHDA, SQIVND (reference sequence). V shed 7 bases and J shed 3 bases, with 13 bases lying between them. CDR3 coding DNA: TGTGCCAGTACCGAGAGGAGTGGCTACGAGCAGTACTTC. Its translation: CASTERSGYEQYF. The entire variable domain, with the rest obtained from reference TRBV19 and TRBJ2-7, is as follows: DGGITQSPKYLFRKEGQNVTLSCEQNLNHDAMYWYRQDPGQGLRLIYYSQIVNDFQKGDIAEGYSVSREKKESFPLTVTSAQKNPTAFYLCASTERSGYEQYFGPGTRLTVT.

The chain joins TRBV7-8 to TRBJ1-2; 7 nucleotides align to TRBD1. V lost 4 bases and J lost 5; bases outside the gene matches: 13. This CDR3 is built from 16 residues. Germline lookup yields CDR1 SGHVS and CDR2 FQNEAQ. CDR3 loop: CASSSRAGGDIYGYTF. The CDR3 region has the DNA TGTGCCAGCAGCTCAAGAGCAGGGGGTGATATATATGGCTACACCTTC.

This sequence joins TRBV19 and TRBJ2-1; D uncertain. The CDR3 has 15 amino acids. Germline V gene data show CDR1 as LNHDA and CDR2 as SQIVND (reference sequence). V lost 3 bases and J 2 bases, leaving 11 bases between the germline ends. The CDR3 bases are TGTGCCAGTAGTATCCTCCCGGAGACCTACAATGAGCAGTTCTTC. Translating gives CASSILPETYNEQFF.

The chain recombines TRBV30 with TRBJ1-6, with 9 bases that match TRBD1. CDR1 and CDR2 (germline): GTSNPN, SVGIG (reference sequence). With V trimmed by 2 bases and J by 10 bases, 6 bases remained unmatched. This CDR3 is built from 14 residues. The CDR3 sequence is CAWSNGQGWSPLHF. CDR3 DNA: TGTGCCTGGAGTAACGGACAGGGGTGGTCACCCCTCCACTTT. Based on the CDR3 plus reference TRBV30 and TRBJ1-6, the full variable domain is SQTIHQWPATLVQPVGSPLSLECTVEGTSNPNLYWYRQAAGRGLQLLFYSVGIGQISSEVPQNLSASRPQDRQFILSSKKLLLSDSGFYLCAWSNGQGWSPLHFGNGTRLTVT.

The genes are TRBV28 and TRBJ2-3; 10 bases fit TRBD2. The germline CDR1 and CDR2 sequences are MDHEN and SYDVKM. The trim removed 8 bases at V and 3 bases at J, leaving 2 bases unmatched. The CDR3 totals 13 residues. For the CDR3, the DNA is TGTGCCAGCGGACTAGCGGCAACAGATACGCAGTATTTT. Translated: CASGLAATDTQYF.

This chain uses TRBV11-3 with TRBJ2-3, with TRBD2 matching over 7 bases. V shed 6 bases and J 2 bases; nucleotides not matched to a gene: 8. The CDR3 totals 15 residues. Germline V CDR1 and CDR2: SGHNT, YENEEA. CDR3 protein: CASSVPGTNTDTQYF. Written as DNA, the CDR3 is TGTGCCAGCAGTGTCCCGGGGACTAACACAGATACGCAGTATTTT.

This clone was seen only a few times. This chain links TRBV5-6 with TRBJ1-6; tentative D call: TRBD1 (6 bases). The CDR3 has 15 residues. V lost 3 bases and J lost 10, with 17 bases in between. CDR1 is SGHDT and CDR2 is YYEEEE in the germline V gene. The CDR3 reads CASSSRNRAYSPLHF. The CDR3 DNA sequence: TGTGCCAGCAGCTCCCGGAACAGGGCCTACTCACCCCTCCACTTT.

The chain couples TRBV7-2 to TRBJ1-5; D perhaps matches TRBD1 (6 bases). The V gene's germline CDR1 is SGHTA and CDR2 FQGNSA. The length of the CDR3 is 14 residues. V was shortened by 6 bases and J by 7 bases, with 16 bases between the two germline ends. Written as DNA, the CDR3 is TGTGCCAGCAGTCTTGGACAGTGGGGGCAGCCCCAGCATTTT. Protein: CASSLGQWGQPQHF.

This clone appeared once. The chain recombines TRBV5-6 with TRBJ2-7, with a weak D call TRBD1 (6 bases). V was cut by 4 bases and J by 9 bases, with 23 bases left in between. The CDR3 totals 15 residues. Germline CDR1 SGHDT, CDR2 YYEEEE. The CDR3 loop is CASSPRPGELGAQYF. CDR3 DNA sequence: TGTGCCAGCAGCCCGCGGCCAGGGGAGTTAGGGGCGCAGTACTTC.

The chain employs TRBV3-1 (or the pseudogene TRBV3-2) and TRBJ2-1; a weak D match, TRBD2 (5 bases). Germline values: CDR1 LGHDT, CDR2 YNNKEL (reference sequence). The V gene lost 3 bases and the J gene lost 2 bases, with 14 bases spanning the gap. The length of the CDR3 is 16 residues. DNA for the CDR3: TGTGCCAGCAGCCAGAGGGCGCGGACCCCCTACAATGAGCAGTTCTTC. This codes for CASSQRARTPYNEQFF.

The CDR3 DNA sequence: TGTGCCAGCTATGAGCGGACAGGGGGTCGCGAGCAGTACTTC. Its translation is CASYERTGGREQYF. This chain uses TRBV2 with TRBJ2-7; 10 nucleotides line up with TRBD1. CDR1 is SNHLY, CDR2 FYNNEI, per germline. This CDR3 region has 14 residues. V was pared by 8 bases and J by 6 bases, with 10 bases of the junction left unmatched.

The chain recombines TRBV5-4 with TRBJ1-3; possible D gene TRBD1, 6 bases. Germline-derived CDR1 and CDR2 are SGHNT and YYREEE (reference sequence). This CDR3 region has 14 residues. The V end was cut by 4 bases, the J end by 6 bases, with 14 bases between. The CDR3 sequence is CASSPWGQENTIYF. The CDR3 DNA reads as TGTGCCAGCAGCCCCTGGGGGCAGGAAAACACCATATATTTT.

CDR3 region: CASSEGGIRADTQYF. DNA of the CDR3: TGTGCCAGCAGTGAAGGGGGTATCAGGGCAGATACGCAGTATTTT. The genes are TRBV2 and TRBJ2-3, with D perhaps TRBD1 (5 bases). There are 15 residues in the CDR3. The V gene's germline CDR1 is SNHLY and CDR2 FYNNEI. The V and J ends lost 1 base and 4 bases respectively, with 12 bases between them.

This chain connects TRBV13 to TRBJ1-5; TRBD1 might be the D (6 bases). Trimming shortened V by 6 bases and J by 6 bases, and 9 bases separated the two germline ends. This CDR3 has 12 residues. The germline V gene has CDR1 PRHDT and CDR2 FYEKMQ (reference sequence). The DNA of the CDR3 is TGTGCCAGCAGTAAAGGGGGTCAGCCCCAGCATTTT. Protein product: CASSKGGQPQHF. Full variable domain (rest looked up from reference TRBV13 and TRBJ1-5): AAGVIQSPRHLIKEKRETATLKCYPIPRHDTVYWYQQGPGQDPQFLISFYEKMQSDKGSIPDRFSAQQFSDYHSELNMSSLELGDSALYFCASSKGGQPQHFGDGTRLSIL.

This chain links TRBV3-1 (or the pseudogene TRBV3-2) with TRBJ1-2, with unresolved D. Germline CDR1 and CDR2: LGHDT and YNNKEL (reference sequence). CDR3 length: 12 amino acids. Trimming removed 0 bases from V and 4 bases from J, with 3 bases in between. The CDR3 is CASSQELYGYTF. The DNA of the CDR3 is TGTGCCAGCAGCCAAGAACTCTATGGCTACACCTTC.

CDR3 loop: CASRTQPGDPYEQYF. The CDR3 nucleotides read TGCGCCAGCCGGACACAACCAGGGGATCCCTACGAGCAGTACTTC. The chain has TRBV10-2 and TRBJ2-7; TRBD1 is a possible D gene (6 bases). The CDR3 covers 15 residues. The V gene lost 8 bases and the J gene lost 2 bases, with 19 bases spanning the gap. Per germline, CDR1 WSHSY and CDR2 SAAADI.

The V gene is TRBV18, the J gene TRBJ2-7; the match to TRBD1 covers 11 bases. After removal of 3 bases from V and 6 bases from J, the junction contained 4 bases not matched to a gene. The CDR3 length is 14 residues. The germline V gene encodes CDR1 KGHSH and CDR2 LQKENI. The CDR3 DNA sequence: TGTGCCAGCTCACCCGGACAGGGGGCTGGCGAGCAGTACTTC. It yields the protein CASSPGQGAGEQYF.